The clone carrying this T cell receptor beta chain was found many times. Thyroid surgery had not been preceded by any treatment in any patient. CDR1 is ENHRY and CDR2 is SYGVKD in the germline V gene. CDR3 length: 14 residues. Between the trimmed V and J ends, which lost 3 bases and 0 bases, there was a span of 6 bases. The source of the sample is a study of metastatic and nonmetastatic thyroid tumors. TCRdb reanalyzed the PCR reads with MiXCR. The data hold about 15,000 clones, with 31% observed a single time. Material: blood. The chain employs TRBV10-3 and TRBJ1-5; possibly TRBD1 for D (6 bases). The TCR originated in a female donor with papillary thyroid cancer or a benign thyroid nodule (not recorded which). Some clones in this sample may be carry-over from other donors' samples. Here the CDR3 DNA reads TGTGCCATCAGTGACAGGGGTAGCAATCAGCCCCAGCATTTT. This sequence encodes CAISDRGSNQPQHF.